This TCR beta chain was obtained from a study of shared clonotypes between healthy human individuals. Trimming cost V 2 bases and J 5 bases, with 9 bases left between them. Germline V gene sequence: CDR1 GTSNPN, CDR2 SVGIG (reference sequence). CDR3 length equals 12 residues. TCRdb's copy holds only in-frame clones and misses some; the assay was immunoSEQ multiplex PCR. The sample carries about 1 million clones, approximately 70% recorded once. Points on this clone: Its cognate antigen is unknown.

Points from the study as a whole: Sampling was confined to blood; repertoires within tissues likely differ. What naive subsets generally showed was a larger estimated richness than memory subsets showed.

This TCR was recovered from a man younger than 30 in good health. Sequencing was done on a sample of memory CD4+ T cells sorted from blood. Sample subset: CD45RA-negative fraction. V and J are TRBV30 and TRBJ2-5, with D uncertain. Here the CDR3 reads CAWSWAGETQYF. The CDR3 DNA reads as TGTGCCTGGAGTTGGGCCGGGGAGACCCAGTACTTC.